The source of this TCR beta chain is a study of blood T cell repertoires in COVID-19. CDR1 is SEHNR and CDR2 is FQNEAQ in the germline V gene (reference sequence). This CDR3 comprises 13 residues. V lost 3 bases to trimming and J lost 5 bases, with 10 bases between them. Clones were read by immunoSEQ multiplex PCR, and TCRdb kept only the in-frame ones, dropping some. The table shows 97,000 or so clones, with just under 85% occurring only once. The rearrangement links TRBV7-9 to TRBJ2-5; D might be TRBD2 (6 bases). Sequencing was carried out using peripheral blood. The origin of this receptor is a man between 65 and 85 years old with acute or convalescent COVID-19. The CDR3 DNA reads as TGTGCCAGCAGCTTCGGGGGTTCGGAGACCCAGTACTTC. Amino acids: CASSFGGSETQYF. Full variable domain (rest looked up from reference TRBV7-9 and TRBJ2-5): DTGVSQNPRHKITKRGQNVTFRCDPISEHNRLYWYRQTLGQGPEFLTYFQNEAQLEKSRLLSDRFSAERPKGSFSTLEIQRTEQGDSAMYLCASSFGGSETQYFGPGTRLLVL.